This T cell receptor beta chain was sequenced for a study of T-cell memory formation after mild COVID-19. Constant-segment-primed 5'RACE gave TCR alpha and TCR beta cDNA libraries with sample barcodes and UMIs. TCRdb redid the calling of the 5' RACE reads with MiXCR, one entry per CDR3 protein. The data show about 340,000 distinct CDR3 sequences, about 20% seen once. This clonotype was counted between two and nine times. This CDR3 has 14 amino acids. Germline lookup yields CDR1 LNHDA and CDR2 SQIVND (reference sequence). The germline V and J ends were trimmed by 1 base and 1 base, with 7 bases remaining between them.

The sequence derives from a man between 18 and 35 years old who had mild COVID-19 (a few samples of this study predate the infection). Cell type and time point are not known. V and J are TRBV19 and TRBJ1-1; D uncertain. Sequenced input: PBMCs or a T cell subset sorted from them (not recorded which). The CDR3 protein is CASSIGASNTEAFF. In DNA form, the CDR3 reads TGTGCCAGTAGTATAGGAGCCTCGAACACTGAAGCTTTCTTT. Complete variable domain (other parts from reference TRBV19 and TRBJ1-1): DGGITQSPKYLFRKEGQNVTLSCEQNLNHDAMYWYRQDPGQGLRLIYYSQIVNDFQKGDIAEGYSVSREKKESFPLTVTSAQKNPTAFYLCASSIGASNTEAFFGQGTRLTVV.